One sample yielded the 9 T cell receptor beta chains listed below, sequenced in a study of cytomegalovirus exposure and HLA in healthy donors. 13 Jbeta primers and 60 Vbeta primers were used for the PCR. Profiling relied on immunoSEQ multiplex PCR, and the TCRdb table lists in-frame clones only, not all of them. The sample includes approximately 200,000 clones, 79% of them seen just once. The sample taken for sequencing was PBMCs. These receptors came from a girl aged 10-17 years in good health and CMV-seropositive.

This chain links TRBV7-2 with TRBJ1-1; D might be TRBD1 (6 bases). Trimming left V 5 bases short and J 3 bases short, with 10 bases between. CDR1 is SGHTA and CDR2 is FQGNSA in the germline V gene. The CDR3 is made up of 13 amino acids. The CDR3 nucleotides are TGTGCCAGCAGCCTGCAGGGGTACACTGAAGCTTTCTTT. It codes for CASSLQGYTEAFF.

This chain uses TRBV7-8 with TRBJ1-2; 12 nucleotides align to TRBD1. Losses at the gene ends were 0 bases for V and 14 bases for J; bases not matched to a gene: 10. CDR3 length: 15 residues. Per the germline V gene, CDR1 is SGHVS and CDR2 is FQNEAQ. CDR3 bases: TGTGCCAGCAGCTTAGCGGACCCGGGACAGGGGGCTGGTACCTTC. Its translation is CASSLADPGQGAGTF.

CDR3 protein: CASSGGTGPGGANVLTF. CDR3 coding DNA: TGTGCCAGCAGTGGAGGGACAGGGCCAGGTGGGGCCAACGTCCTGACTTTC. The chain carries TRBV6-1 and TRBJ2-6; 9 bases align to TRBD1. V dropped 4 bases and J dropped 3; count of bases not matched to a gene: 7. The CDR3 covers 17 residues. The germline CDR1 and CDR2 sequences are MNHNS and SASEGT.

CDR3 amino acids: CASSYSRETQYF. DNA of the CDR3: TGTGCCAGCAGTTACTCGAGAGAGACCCAGTACTTC. This sequence joins TRBV6-5 and TRBJ2-5; D ambiguous. Germline lookup yields CDR1 MNHEY and CDR2 SVGAGI. Trimming took off 0 bases at V and 4 bases at J, with 3 bases between the two ends. The CDR3 loop spans 12 amino acids.

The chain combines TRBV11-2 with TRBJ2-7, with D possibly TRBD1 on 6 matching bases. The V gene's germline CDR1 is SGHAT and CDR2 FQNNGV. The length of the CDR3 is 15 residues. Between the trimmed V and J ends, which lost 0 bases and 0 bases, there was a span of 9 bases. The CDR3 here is CASSLDATGSYEQYF. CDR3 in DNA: TGTGCCAGCAGCTTAGACGCGACAGGCTCCTACGAGCAGTACTTC.

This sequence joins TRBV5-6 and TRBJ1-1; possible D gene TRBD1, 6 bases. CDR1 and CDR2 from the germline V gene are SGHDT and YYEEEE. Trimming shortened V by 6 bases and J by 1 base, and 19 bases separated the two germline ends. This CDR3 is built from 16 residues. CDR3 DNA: TGTGCCAGCAAAGCGGGGGGGGCTTTCGAGAACACTGAAGCTTTCTTT. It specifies CASKAGGAFENTEAFF.

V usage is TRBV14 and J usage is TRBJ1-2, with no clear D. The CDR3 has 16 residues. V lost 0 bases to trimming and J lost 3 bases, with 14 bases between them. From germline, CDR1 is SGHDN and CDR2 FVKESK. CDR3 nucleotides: TGTGCCAGCAGCCAAGAGGGCCACTCCCTTTACTATGGCTACACCTTC. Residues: CASSQEGHSLYYGYTF.

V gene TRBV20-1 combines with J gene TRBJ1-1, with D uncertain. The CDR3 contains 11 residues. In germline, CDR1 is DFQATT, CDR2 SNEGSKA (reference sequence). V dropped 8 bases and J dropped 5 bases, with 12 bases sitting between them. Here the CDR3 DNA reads TGCAGTACGAACTCTTTGACTGAAGCTTTCTTT. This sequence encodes CSTNSLTEAFF.

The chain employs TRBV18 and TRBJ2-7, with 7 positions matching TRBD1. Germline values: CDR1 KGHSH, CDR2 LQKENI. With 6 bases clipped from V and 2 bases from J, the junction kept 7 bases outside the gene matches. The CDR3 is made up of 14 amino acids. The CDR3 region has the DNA TGTGCCAGCTCGGGGGACAGTGGAACCTACGAGCAGTACTTC. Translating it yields CASSGDSGTYEQYF.